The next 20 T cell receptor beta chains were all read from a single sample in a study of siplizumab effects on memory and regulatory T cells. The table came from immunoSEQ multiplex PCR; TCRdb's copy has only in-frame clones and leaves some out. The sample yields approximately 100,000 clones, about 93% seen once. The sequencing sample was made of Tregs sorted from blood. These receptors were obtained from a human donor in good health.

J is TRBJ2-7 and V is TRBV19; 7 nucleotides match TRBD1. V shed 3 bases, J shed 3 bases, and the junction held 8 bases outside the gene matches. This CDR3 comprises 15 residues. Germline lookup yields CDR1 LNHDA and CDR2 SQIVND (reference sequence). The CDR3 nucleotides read TGTGCCAGTAGTATCCAAGGGGGACAGTTCTACGAGCAGTACTTC. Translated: CASSIQGGQFYEQYF.

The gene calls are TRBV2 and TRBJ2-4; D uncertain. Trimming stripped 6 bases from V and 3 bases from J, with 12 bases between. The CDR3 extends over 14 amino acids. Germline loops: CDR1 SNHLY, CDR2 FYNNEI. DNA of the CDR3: TGTGCCAGCAGAAGGGTTTTTGGCAAAAACATTCAGTACTTC. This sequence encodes CASRRVFGKNIQYF.

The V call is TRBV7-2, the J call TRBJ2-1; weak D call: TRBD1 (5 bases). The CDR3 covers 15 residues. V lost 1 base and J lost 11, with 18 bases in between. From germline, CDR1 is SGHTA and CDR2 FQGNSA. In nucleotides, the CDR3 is TGTGCCAGCAGCTTAGGGGTTACCATGGGGCGCCAGCAGTTCTTC. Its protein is CASSLGVTMGRQQFF.

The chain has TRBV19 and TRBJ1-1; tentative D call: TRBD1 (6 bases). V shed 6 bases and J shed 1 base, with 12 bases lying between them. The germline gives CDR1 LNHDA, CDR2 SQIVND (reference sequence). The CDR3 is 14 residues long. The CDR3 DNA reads TGTGCCAGTAGCCCCAGGGGCGGGAACACTGAAGCTTTCTTT. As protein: CASSPRGGNTEAFF.

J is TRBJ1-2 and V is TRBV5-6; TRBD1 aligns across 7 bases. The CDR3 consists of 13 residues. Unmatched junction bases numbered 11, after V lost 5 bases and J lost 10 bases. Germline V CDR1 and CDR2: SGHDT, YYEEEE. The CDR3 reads CASRKTGSVSYTF. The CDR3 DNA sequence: TGTGCCAGCAGGAAGACAGGGTCGGTTTCCTACACCTTC.

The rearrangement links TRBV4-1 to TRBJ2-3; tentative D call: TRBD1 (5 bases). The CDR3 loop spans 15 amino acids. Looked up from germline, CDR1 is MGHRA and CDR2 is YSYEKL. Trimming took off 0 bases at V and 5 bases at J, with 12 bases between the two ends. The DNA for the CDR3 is TGCGCCAGCAGCCAAGATTGGGTAGGGGTAGATACGCAGTATTTT. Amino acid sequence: CASSQDWVGVDTQYF.

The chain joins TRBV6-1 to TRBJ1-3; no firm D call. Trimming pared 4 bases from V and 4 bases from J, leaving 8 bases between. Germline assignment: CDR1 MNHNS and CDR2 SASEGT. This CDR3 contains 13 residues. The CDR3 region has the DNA TGTGCCAGCAGTGGTCCTTCAGGAAACACCATATATTTT. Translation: CASSGPSGNTIYF.

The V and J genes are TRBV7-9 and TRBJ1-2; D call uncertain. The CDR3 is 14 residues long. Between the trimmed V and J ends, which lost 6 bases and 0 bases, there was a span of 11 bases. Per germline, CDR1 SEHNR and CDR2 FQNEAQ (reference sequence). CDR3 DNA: TGTGCCAGCAGTCGTTCGGCGCCTAACTATGGCTACACCTTC. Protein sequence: CASSRSAPNYGYTF. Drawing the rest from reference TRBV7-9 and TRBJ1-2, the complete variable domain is DTGVSQNPRHKITKRGQNVTFRCDPISEHNRLYWYRQTLGQGPEFLTYFQNEAQLEKSRLLSDRFSAERPKGSFSTLEIQRTEQGDSAMYLCASSRSAPNYGYTFGSGTRLTVV.

CDR3 nucleotide sequence: TGCAGCGTTGGAGACAGTCTCGGTGCTAACTATGGCTACACCTTC. This encodes CSVGDSLGANYGYTF. The rearrangement links TRBV29-1 to TRBJ1-2, with D possibly TRBD1 on 5 matching bases. CDR3 length equals 15 residues. The germline V gene has CDR1 SQVTM and CDR2 ANQGSEA. Trimming removed 4 bases at V and 0 bases at J, with 15 bases between.

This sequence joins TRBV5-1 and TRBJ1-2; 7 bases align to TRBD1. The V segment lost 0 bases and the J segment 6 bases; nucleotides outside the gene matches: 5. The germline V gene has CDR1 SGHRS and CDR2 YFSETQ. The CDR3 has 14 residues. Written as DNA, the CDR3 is TGCGCCAGCAGCTTGGCACAGGGGAAGGATGGCTACACCTTC. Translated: CASSLAQGKDGYTF.

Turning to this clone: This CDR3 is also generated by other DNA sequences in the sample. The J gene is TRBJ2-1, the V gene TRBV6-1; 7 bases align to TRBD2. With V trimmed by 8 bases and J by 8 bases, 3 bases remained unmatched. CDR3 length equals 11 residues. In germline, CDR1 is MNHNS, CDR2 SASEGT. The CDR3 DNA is TGTGCCAGCGGACGGGAGGATGAGCAGTTCTTC. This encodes CASGREDEQFF.

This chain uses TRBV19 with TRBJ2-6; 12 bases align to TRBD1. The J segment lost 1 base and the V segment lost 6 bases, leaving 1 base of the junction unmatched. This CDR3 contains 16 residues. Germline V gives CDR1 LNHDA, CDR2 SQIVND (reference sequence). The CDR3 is CASRGQGASGANVLTF. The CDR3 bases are TGTGCCAGTAGGGGACAGGGGGCATCTGGGGCCAACGTCCTGACTTTC.

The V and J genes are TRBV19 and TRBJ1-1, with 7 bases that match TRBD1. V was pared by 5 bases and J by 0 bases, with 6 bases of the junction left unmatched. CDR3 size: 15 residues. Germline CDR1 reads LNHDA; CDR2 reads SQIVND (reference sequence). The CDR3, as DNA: TGTGCCAGTAGTCCGACAGGGTCCATGAACACTGAAGCTTTCTTT. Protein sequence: CASSPTGSMNTEAFF.

CDR3 amino acids: CASSFSGSSETQYF. CDR3 sequence (DNA): TGCGCCAGCAGCTTTAGCGGGAGTAGTGAGACCCAGTACTTC. V is TRBV5-1 and J is TRBJ2-5; 9 bases line up with TRBD2. CDR1 is SGHRS and CDR2 is YFSETQ in the germline V gene. V gave up 2 bases and J gave up 5 bases; unmatched junction bases: 4. This CDR3 region has 14 residues. Using reference TRBV5-1 and TRBJ2-5 for the parts outside the CDR3, the full variable domain is KAGVTQTPRYLIKTRGQQVTLSCSPISGHRSVSWYQQTPGQGLQFLFEYFSETQRNKGNFPGRFSGRQFSNSRSEMNVSTLELGDSALYLCASSFSGSSETQYFGPGTRLLVL.

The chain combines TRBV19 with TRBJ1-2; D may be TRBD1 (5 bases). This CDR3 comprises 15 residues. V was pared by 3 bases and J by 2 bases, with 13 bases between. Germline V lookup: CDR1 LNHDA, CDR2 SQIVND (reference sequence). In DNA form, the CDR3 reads TGTGCCAGTAGTATCCGCACAGGAACCAACTATGGCTACACCTTC. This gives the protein CASSIRTGTNYGYTF.

CDR3 bases: TGTGCTAGTGGTTTGGGCCTAGCGGGAGAGGTGGATACGCAGTATTTT. It codes for CASGLGLAGEVDTQYF. The chain links TRBV12-5 to TRBJ2-3; 10 positions match TRBD2. The germline gives CDR1 LGHNT, CDR2 FRNRAP. The CDR3 covers 16 residues. V trimming: 1 base; J trimming: 6 bases; junction bases outside the gene matches: 7.

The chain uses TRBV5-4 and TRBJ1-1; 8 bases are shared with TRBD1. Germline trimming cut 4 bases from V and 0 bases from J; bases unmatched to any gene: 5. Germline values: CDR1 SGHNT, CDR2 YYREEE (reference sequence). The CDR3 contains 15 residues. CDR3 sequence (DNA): TGTGCCAGCAGCGGGCAGGGACAGGTGAACACTGAAGCTTTCTTT. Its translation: CASSGQGQVNTEAFF.

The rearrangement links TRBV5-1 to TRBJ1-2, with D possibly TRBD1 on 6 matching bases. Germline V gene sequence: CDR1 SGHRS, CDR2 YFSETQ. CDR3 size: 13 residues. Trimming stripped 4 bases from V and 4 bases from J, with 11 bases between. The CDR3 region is CASSPTGPYGYTF. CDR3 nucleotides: TGCGCCAGCAGCCCGACAGGACCCTATGGCTACACCTTC.

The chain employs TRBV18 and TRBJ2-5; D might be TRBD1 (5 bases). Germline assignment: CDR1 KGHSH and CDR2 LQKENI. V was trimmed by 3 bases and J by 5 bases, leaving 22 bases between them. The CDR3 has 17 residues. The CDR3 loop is CASSPGLFSGPRETQYF. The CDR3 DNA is TGTGCCAGCTCACCGGGGTTATTTTCAGGGCCCAGGGAGACCCAGTACTTC.

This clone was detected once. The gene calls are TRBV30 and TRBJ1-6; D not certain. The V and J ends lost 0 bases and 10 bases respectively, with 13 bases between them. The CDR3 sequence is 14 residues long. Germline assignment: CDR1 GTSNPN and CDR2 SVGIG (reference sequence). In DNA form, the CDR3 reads TGTGCCTGGAGTGTAGCAGGAGGAGCGTCACCCCTCCACTTT. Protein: CAWSVAGGASPLHF.